This TCR beta chain originates from a study of blood T cell repertoires in COVID-19. Study summary: Specimens from acute and convalescent COVID-19 originated in the United States, Italy and Spain. The analysed material was cDNA or gDNA that came from T cells, B-cell-depleted T cells, or PBMCs.

Seattle cases were enrolled at active infection and followed longitudinally. V lost 4 bases to trimming and J lost 1 base; unmatched junction nucleotides: 4. Germline V CDR1 and CDR2: SGHAT, FQDESV (reference sequence). CDR3 length equals 15 residues. As handled by the study authors: Estimates of nucleated cell counts were drawn from the amplification of reference gene primers. The repertoire was sequenced with immunoSEQ multiplex PCR; TCRdb's copy has only in-frame clones and lacks some. Clonal size and the V and J genes are those of that table, whereas D and trimming came from the DNA. This sample carries roughly 11,000 clones, 71% of them seen once, and the ten largest clones take approximately 6%.

The sample was peripheral blood. This sequence joins TRBV11-1 and TRBJ2-1; 7 positions agree with TRBD1. The sequence was collected from a man in his fifties or sixties with COVID-19, enrolled during active disease. The CDR3 DNA sequence: TGTGCCAGCAGCTCAAGCAGGGGGTCCTACAATGAGCAGTTCTTC. It encodes CASSSSRGSYNEQFF.